This TCR beta chain was sequenced for a study of regulatory T cells in long-lasting Graves disease. Study findings and constraints: The study found TRBV28, TRBJ1-2 and TRBJ2-5 favored in persistent disease.

Described time point: newly diagnosed GD, antithyroid drugs for less than 3 months. The authors made the TCR library using RNA they extracted from PBMCs. HTBI primers from iRepertoire and Arm-PCR of CDR3 regions yielded the TCR beta libraries. A single record per CDR3 protein comes from TCRdb applying MiXCR to the multiplex PCR reads. The profile shows around 460,000 distinct CDR3 sequences, about 14% of them singletons. This clonotype was recorded many times. The antigen is unknown. Germline trimming cut 0 bases from V and 2 bases from J; bases unmatched to any gene: 5. The CDR3 is 15 amino acids. CDR1 is SGHKS, CDR2 YYEKEE, per germline (reference sequence). The same specimen was also included in a second study, on T cells in Graves' hyperthyroidism and ophthalmopathy.

The V call is TRBV5-5, the J call TRBJ2-7; 7 bases agree with TRBD1. The clonotype comes from a woman aged 50 to 65 with Graves disease. Sequences were derived from peripheral blood mononuclear cells (PBMCs), sampled at new diagnosis, from a patient treated with antithyroid drugs. CDR3 in amino acids: CASSLDGQAAYEQYF. The CDR3 DNA follows: TGTGCCAGCAGCTTGGATGGACAGGCGGCCTACGAGCAGTACTTC.